This TCR beta chain was obtained from a study of graft-versus-host responses after intestinal transplantation (dated by TCRdb to about 2021). Regarding the research as a whole: The transplants that recipients received were multivisceral, liver-intestinal, or isolated intestinal. After intestinal transplantation, graft-versus-host and host-versus-graft alloreactive T cell clones in the graft, circulation and bone marrow were tracked using bulk TCR-beta CDR3 sequencing. Of the roughly 23 intestinal transplant recipients enrolled in the cohort, one of whom was a retransplant, a few patients without pretransplant specimens were excluded. Rather than going through the commercial service, samples from a few later patients were sequenced in-house on an Illumina MiSeq and processed with MiXCR. Anti-thymocyte globulin induction was given to all recipients, followed by maintenance tacrolimus and steroids for approximately three years. To identify alloreactive clones, pre-transplant mixed lymphocyte reaction products were sequenced and then compared with unstimulated pre-transplant donor and recipient T cells. A peak of at least 4% donor T cells among recipient peripheral blood mononuclear cells was the definition used for donor T cell macrochimerism.

Paper-wide results and their limitations: The relatively low number and heterogeneity of intestinal transplant patients limited the conclusions. GvH clones were detected in recipient bone marrow, and some of these GvH clones were observed earlier in ileal mucosa or blood, consistent with an intestinal mucosal origin. Early after transplant, peak levels of circulating GvH clones were found to be associated with declines in HvG clones. Patients with donor T cell macrochimerism had high GvH to HvG T cell clonal ratios in their allografts.

Preparation of the library involved the immunoSEQ multiplex PCR assay. For most patients, genomic DNA was isolated with the Qiagen DNeasy Blood and Tissue Kit and shipped frozen to Adaptive Biotechnologies for TCR sequencing. For most patients, genomic DNA was subjected to high-throughput TCR-beta CDR3 sequencing by Adaptive Biotechnologies. The paper's data handling went like this. Adaptive's ImmunoSEQ software supplied the TCR sequencing data for 18 patients, while MiXCR and VDJtools were used to process a few other patients. CD4 versus CD8 sorting errors were corrected by removing sequences found in both subsets at a frequency ratio below 5:1. CDR3 nucleotide sequences shared by donor and recipient were removed because the origin of these sequences could not be assigned. Alloreactive clones required at least 2-fold expansion over unstimulated cells and minimum CFSE-low frequency of 0.002% (template counts) or 0.001% (read counts). Clones detected in sequenced pre-transplant spleen, lymph node, or MLR CFSE-low populations of the donor or recipient were defined as mappable. The cumulative frequency of alloreactive clones was calculated as a percentage of all sequences, weighted by copy number. In TCRdb, the immuneACCESS table is reduced to in-frame sequences with V and J assigned. These tables do not hold every clone; where another copy was compared, an unresolved V gene accounts for under half, and the others remain unexplained. That table furnishes V, J and clone size, whereas the DNA furnished D and trimming. In this sample the table shows tens of thousands of clones, approximately 95% of which occur a single time. The ten largest make up approximately 0.25% of the sample.

The CDR3 measures 13 amino acids from cysteine to phenylalanine. Only the CDR3 region is kept as DNA, spanning 39 bases read in frame from base 1. CDR1 is given as SGHVS and CDR2 as FNYEAQ, both from the germline V gene. Trimming takes 2 bases from V and 0 bases from J, and the germline ends sit 5 bases apart. Note on this clone: No cognate antigen has been identified for it. Base qualities are not at hand, and no much larger clone is one base apart.

The time point label on this specimen signifies: cells obtained before transplantation from donor or recipient. CD3+CD4+ and CD3+CD8+ populations were FACS-sorted from unstimulated pre-transplant donor and recipient cells taken from spleen or lymph nodes. The sequence came from a human donor who was the organ donor for an intestinal transplant. Material: unstimulated CD8+ T cells sorted from spleen or lymph node cells, obtained before transplant. The chain is encoded by TRBV7-6 joined to TRBJ2-7; no D gene is confidently identified. CDR3 reads: CASSLSSSYEQYF. The sequenced DNA is TGTGCCAGCAGCTTATCTTCCTCCTACGAGCAGTACTTC.